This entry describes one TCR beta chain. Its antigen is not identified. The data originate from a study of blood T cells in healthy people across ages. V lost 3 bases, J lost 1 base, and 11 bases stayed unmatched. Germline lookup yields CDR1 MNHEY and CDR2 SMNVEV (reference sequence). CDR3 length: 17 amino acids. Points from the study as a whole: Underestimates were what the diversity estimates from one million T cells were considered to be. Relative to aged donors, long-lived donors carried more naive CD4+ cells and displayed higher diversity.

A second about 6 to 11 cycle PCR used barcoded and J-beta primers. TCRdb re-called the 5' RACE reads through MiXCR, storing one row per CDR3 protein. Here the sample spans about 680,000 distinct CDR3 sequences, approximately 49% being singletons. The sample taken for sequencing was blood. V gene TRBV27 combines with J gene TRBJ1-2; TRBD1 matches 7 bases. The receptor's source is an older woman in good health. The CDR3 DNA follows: TGTGCCAGCAGTTTGCGACAGGGACCCGGAGTTAACTATGGCTACACCTTC. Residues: CASSLRQGPGVNYGYTF.